This T cell receptor (beta chain) derives from a study of shared clonotypes between healthy human individuals. Study results and caveats: Naive subsets typically showed greater estimated richness than memory subsets.

The CDR3 spans 16 residues. CDR1 is MGHRA and CDR2 is YSYEKL in the germline V gene. Clones were sequenced by immunoSEQ multiplex PCR, and TCRdb holds only the in-frame ones, with some missing. The sample holds roughly 590,000 clones, around 95% seen once. Naive CD8 cells lacked CD45RO and underwent positive selection for CCR7, leaving out terminally differentiated effector memory CD45RA+ cells. With respect to this clone: Its antigen remains unknown.

The chain couples TRBV4-1 to TRBJ2-5; D gene uncertain. The DNA end is more similar to TRBJ2-7, so the J call may be wrong. The source of this sequence is a woman in her twenties or thirties in good health. Sequencing input: naive CD8+ T cells sorted from blood. CDR3 amino acids: CASSQFTDESSYEQYF. CDR3 sequence (DNA): TGCGCCAGCAGCCAATTCACAGACGAAAGCTCCTACGAGCAGTACTTC.